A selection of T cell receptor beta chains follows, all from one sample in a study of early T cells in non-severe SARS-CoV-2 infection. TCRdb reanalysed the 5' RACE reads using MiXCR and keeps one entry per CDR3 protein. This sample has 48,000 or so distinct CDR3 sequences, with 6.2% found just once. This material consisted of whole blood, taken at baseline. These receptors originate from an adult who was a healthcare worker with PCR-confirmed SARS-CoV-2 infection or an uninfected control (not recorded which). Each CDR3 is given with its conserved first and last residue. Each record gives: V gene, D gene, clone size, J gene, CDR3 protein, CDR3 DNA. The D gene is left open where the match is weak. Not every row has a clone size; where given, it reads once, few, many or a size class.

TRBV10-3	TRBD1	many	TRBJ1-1	CATRTGARGEAFF	TGTGCCACCCGGACAGGGGCGCGAGGGGAAGCTTTCTTT
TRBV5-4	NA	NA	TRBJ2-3	CASSPGSTDTQYF	TGTGCCAGCAGCCCGGGGAGCACAGATACGCAGTATTTT
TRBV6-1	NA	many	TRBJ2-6	CASRTGSGANVLTF	TGTGCCAGCAGGACCGGCTCTGGGGCCAACGTCCTGACTTTC
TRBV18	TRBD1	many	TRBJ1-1	CASSLHPGQGSEAFF	TGTGCCAGCTCACTGCATCCGGGACAGGGGTCCGAAGCTTTCTTT
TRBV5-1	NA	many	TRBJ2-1	CASSSIDWNNEQFF	TGCGCCAGCAGCAGTATCGACTGGAACAATGAGCAGTTCTTC
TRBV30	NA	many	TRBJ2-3	CAWSLGQATGDTQYF	TGTGCCTGGAGCCTCGGCCAGGCAACGGGAGATACGCAGTATTTT
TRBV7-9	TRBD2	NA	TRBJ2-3	CASSWGTSGRSIDTQYF	TGTGCCAGCAGCTGGGGGACTAGCGGGAGATCTATAGATACGCAGTATTTT
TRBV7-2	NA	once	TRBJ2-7	CASSLTRDLEQYF	TGTGCCAGCAGCCTGACCAGGGACCTCGAGCAGTACTTC
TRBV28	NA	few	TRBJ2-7	CASGGYEQYF	TGTGCCAGCGGGGGCTACGAGCAGTACTTC
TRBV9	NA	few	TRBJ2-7	CASSVGPSYEQYF	TGTGCCAGCAGCGTAGGCCCCTCCTACGAGCAGTACTTC
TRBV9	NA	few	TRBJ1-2	CASRGYGGSGYTF	TGTGCCAGCAGGGGATACGGCGGGAGTGGCTACACCTTC
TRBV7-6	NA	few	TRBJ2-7	CASSLTDGAYEQYF	TGTGCCAGCAGCTTAACGGACGGCGCCTACGAGCAGTACTTC
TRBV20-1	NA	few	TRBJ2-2	CSAKRPPGELFF	TGCAGTGCAAAGCGGCCGCCAGGGGAGCTGTTTTTT
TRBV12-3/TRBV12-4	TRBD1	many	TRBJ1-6	CASSLGQFYNSPLHF	TGTGCCAGCAGTTTGGGACAGTTCTATAATTCACCCCTCCACTTT
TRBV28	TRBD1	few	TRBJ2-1	CASTRGDRPYNEQFF	TGTGCCAGCACCCGTGGGGACAGGCCCTACAATGAGCAGTTCTTC
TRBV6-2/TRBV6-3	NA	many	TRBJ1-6	CASSYNYNSPLHF	TGTGCCAGCAGTTACAACTATAATTCACCCCTCCACTTT
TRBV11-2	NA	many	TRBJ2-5	CASSFFSGAQETQYF	TGTGCCAGCAGCTTTTTTTCAGGGGCCCAAGAGACCCAGTACTTC
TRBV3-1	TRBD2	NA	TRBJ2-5	CASSQEGLAGLRGETQYF	TGTGCCAGCAGCCAAGAAGGGCTAGCGGGACTCAGAGGGGAGACCCAGTACTTC
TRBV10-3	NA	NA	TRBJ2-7	CAISEEVNRGEQYF	TGTGCCATCAGTGAGGAGGTGAACAGAGGGGAGCAGTACTTC
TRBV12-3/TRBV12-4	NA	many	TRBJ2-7	CASSFRSGGRGHEQYF	TGTGCCAGCAGTTTTAGGAGCGGTGGCAGGGGCCACGAGCAGTACTTC
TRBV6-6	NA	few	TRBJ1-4	CASSPLAATNEKLFF	TGTGCCAGCAGCCCCTTAGCTGCAACTAATGAAAAACTGTTTTTT
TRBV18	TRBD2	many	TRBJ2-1	CASSPSSGMNNGEQFF	TGTGCCAGCTCACCCAGTAGCGGGATGAACAATGGTGAGCAGTTCTTC
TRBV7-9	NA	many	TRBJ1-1	CASSPGTEAFF	TGTGCCAGCAGCCCCGGGACTGAAGCTTTCTTT
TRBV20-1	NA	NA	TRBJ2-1	CSANAKSWNEQFF	TGCAGTGCTAACGCCAAAAGTTGGAATGAGCAGTTCTTC
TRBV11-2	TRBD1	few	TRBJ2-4	CASSSTGTGLNIQYF	TGTGCCAGCAGCTCAACCGGGACAGGGTTAAACATTCAGTACTTC
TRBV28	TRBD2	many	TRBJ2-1	CASSLRLAVINEQFF	TGTGCCAGCAGTTTAAGACTAGCGGTGATAAATGAGCAGTTCTTC
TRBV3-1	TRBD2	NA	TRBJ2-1	CASSHYLRGRNEQFF	TGTGCCAGCAGCCATTACTTGCGCGGGAGAAATGAGCAGTTCTTC
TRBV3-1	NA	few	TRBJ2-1	CASSFDRYNEQFF	TGTGCCAGCAGCTTCGACAGGTACAATGAGCAGTTCTTC
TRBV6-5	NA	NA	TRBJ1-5	CASSYYGRGDQPQHF	TGTGCCAGCAGTTACTACGGGAGAGGCGATCAGCCCCAGCATTTT
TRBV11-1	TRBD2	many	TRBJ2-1	CASSLASGGNEQFF	TGTGCCAGCAGCCTCGCTAGCGGGGGAAATGAGCAGTTCTTC
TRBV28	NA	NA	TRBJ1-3	CASSLHGGISGNTIYF	TGTGCCAGCAGTTTGCATGGGGGGATCTCTGGAAACACCATATATTTT
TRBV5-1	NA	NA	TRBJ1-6	CASSLEADSPLHF	TGCGCCAGCAGCTTGGAGGCAGATTCACCCCTCCACTTT
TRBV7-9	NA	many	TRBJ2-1	CASGLIDESEFF	TGTGCCAGCGGCCTCATCGATGAAAGCGAGTTCTTC
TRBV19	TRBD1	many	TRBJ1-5	CASAPTGGYQPQHF	TGTGCCAGTGCACCCACAGGGGGTTATCAGCCCCAGCATTTT
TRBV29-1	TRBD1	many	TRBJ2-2	CSVARQGGTGELFF	TGCAGCGTTGCCAGACAGGGTGGGACCGGGGAGCTGTTTTTT
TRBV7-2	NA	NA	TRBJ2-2	CASSGVASNTGELFF	TGTGCCAGCAGCGGCGTGGCCAGTAACACCGGGGAGCTGTTTTTT